This T cell receptor beta chain was recovered during a study of cytomegalovirus exposure and HLA in healthy donors. Overall study results and limits: Sequencing likely generated an artifact that appeared as a cluster of highly shared sequence variants. Across donors, most TCRs were seen rarely, yet some public ones were widespread.

As concerns this clone: Its target is not known.

Trimming took off 4 bases at V and 4 bases at J, with 13 bases between the two ends. The CDR3 is 14 amino acids. Germline CDR1 and CDR2: LNHDA and SQIVND (reference sequence). Amplification used 60 Vbeta primers and 13 Jbeta primers. Data came from immunoSEQ multiplex PCR; TCRdb stores just in-frame clones and leaves some out. This sample has around 120,000 clones, with 73% found just once. The chain carries TRBV19 and TRBJ2-5; perhaps TRBD2 as D (6 bases). Source material: PBMCs. This clonotype was obtained from a woman aged 40 to 50 in good health and CMV-seronegative. Written as DNA, the CDR3 is TGTGCCAGTAGTAAGGGACTTTTCGGAGAGACCCAGTACTTC. Translating it yields CASSKGLFGETQYF.